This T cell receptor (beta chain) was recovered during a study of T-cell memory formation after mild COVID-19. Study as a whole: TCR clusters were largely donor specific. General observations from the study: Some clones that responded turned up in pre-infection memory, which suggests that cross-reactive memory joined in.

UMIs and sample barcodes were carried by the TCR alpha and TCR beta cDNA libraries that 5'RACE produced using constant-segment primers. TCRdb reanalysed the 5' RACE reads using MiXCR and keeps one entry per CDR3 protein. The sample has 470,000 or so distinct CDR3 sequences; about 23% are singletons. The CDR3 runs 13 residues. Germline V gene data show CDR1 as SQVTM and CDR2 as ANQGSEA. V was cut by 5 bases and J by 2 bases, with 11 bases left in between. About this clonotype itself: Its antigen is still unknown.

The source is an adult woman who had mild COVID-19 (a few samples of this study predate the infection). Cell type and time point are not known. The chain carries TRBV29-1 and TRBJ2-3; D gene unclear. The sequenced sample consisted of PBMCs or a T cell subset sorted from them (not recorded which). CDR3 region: CSVTREYTDTQYF. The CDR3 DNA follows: TGCAGCGTTACACGAGAGTACACAGATACGCAGTATTTT.